Listed below are T cell receptor beta chains from one sample, sequenced in a study of T cell responses to AZD1222 COVID-19 vaccine. TCRdb's table, derived via immunoSEQ multiplex PCR, lists solely in-frame clones and lacks some. The sample includes approximately 89,000 clones, 88% of them seen just once. The sequencing used peripheral blood, collected on day 0 of AZD1222 vaccination. The source is an adult in good health. CDR3s include the opening cysteine and the closing phenylalanine or tryptophan. The order of the fields is J gene, clone size, V gene, D gene, CDR3 protein, CDR3 DNA. A D gene is named only where the DNA matches it firmly. Not every row has a clone size; where given, it reads once, few, many or a size class.

>TRBJ1-4|.|TRBV30|.
CAWGNRPGSFKWWEKLFF
TGTGCCTGGGGAAATAGGCCCGGGTCGTTCAAGTGGTGGGAAAAACTGTTTTTT
>TRBJ1-1|.|TRBV11-2|TRBD1
CASSLVGTENTEAFF
TGTGCCAGCAGCTTAGTCGGGACAGAGAACACTGAAGCTTTCTTT
>TRBJ2-7|.|TRBV7-2|TRBD1
CASSETGKHSHEQYF
TGTGCCAGCAGCGAGACAGGGAAACATAGCCACGAGCAGTACTTC
>TRBJ2-5|.|TRBV21-1|.
CASSTRYRDRGLETQYF
TGTGCCAGCAGCACGCGATACCGGGACAGGGGTTTGGAGACCCAGTACTTC
>TRBJ2-3|.|TRBV6-1|.
CASSEGRFSPDTQYF
TGTGCCAGCAGTGAGGGCCGATTCAGTCCAGATACGCAGTATTTT
>TRBJ1-4|.|TRBV2|.
CASSEGARVNEKLFF
TGTGCCAGCAGTGAGGGGGCGCGGGTTAATGAAAAACTGTTTTTT
>TRBJ1-1|.|TRBV2|.
CASSDGLRLNTEAFF
TGTGCCAGCAGTGATGGTCTTCGGTTGAACACTGAAGCTTTCTTT
>TRBJ1-1|.|TRBV5-4|.
CASSFSGRNTEAFF
TGTGCCAGCAGCTTCTCGGGGCGAAACACTGAAGCTTTCTTT
>TRBJ1-4|.|TRBV30|.
CAWSPGRDEKLFF
TGTGCCTGGAGTCCTGGGCGAGATGAAAAACTGTTTTTT
>TRBJ1-1|.|TRBV19|.
CASSLTQNTEAFF
TGTGCCAGTAGTCTTACACAGAACACTGAAGCTTTCTTT
>TRBJ1-6|.|TRBV7-9|TRBD1
CASSLAGGGSPLHF
TGTGCCAGCAGTTTAGCAGGGGGGGGTTCACCCCTCCACTTT
>TRBJ2-3|.|TRBV10-1|TRBD2
CASSPRGGLTDTQYF
TGCGCCAGCAGTCCTCGCGGGGGTCTCACAGATACGCAGTATTTT
>TRBJ1-1|.|TRBV12-3/TRBV12-4|.
CASSLARAAEAFF
TGTGCCAGCAGTTTAGCTCGGGCGGCTGAAGCTTTCTTT
>TRBJ1-5|.|TRBV5-1|.
CASSLEPRADPVNQPQHF
TGCGCCAGCAGCTTGGAGCCGAGGGCCGACCCCGTAAATCAGCCCCAGCATTTT
>TRBJ1-2|.|TRBV9|.
CASSVDGRSGYTF
TGTGCCAGCAGCGTAGATGGCAGGTCTGGCTACACCTTC
>TRBJ2-4|.|TRBV14|.
CASSPLLAKNIQYF
TGTGCCAGCAGCCCCCTACTAGCCAAAAACATTCAGTACTTC
>TRBJ1-6|few|TRBV2|.
CASSRTASNSPLHF
TGTGCCAGCAGCCGGACGGCCTCTAATTCACCCCTCCACTTT
>TRBJ2-1|.|TRBV11-3|.
CASSSMLTERSYNEQFF
TGTGCCAGCAGCTCTATGCTGACAGAGAGATCCTACAATGAGCAGTTCTTC
>TRBJ2-1|few|TRBV5-1|.
CASSFLLSRDSTLSSYNEQFF
TGCGCCAGCAGCTTCCTCCTTTCACGGGACTCCACCTTAAGCTCCTACAATGAGCAGTTCTTC
>TRBJ1-2|.|TRBV6-6|TRBD1
CASTRVGQGRGYTF
TGTGCCAGCACTCGAGTGGGACAGGGCCGGGGCTACACCTTC
>TRBJ1-2|.|TRBV7-9|.
CASSSRSQGNDGYTF
TGTGCCAGCAGCTCCAGATCCCAGGGTAATGATGGCTACACCTTC
>TRBJ1-6|.|TRBV13|.
CASSFREGPYNSPLHF
TGTGCCAGCAGCTTCCGGGAGGGCCCGTATAATTCACCCCTCCACTTT
>TRBJ2-7|.|TRBV9|TRBD1
CASSVSTGVEQYF
TGTGCCAGCAGCGTTAGTACAGGGGTCGAGCAGTACTTC
>TRBJ1-6|.|TRBV7-2|.
CASSLVPGVGSPLHF
TGTGCCAGCAGCTTAGTACCCGGGGTAGGCTCACCCCTCCACTTT
>TRBJ2-7|.|TRBV29-1|.
CSVEAGDYEQYF
TGCAGCGTTGAAGCGGGGGACTACGAGCAGTACTTC
>TRBJ2-7|.|TRBV10-3|.
CATQTRSADEQYF
TGTGCCACTCAGACAAGGTCGGCCGACGAGCAGTACTTC
>TRBJ1-4|.|TRBV5-1|TRBD1
CASSLFFGQGNEKLFF
TGCGCCAGCAGCTTGTTTTTCGGACAGGGTAATGAAAAACTGTTTTTT
>TRBJ2-3|.|TRBV3-1/TRBV3-2|.
CASSQGTDTQYF
TGTGCCAGCAGCCAGGGGACAGATACGCAGTATTTT
>TRBJ1-2|.|TRBV6-5|.
CASSYSPWTGNYGYTF
TGTGCCAGCAGTTATTCCCCGTGGACGGGGAACTATGGCTACACCTTC
>TRBJ2-1|.|TRBV19|TRBD1
CASSPPSGTGRRNEQFF
TGTGCCAGTAGTCCCCCCTCCGGGACAGGGCGTAGAAATGAGCAGTTCTTC
>TRBJ2-3|.|TRBV2|TRBD2
CAIETSGLRTDTQYF
TGTGCCATTGAGACTAGCGGGCTCCGCACAGATACGCAGTATTTT
>TRBJ2-3|.|TRBV5-6|TRBD1
CASSSGQNLDTQYF
TGTGCCAGCAGCTCGGGACAGAATTTGGATACGCAGTATTTT
>TRBJ1-5|few|TRBV6-5|.
CASRLGNQPQHF
TGTGCCAGCAGGTTAGGAAATCAGCCCCAGCATTTT
>TRBJ1-6|.|TRBV6-5|.
CASRDSGSYNSPLHF
TGTGCCAGCAGGGACAGCGGATCCTATAATTCACCCCTCCACTTT
>TRBJ1-2|.|TRBV2|.
CASRSLRDIYGYTF
TGTGCCAGCAGATCGCTCCGGGACATCTATGGCTACACCTTC
>TRBJ2-3|.|TRBV15|.
CATSNRLAEPTDTQYF
TGTGCCACCAGCAACCGTCTAGCAGAACCCACAGATACGCAGTATTTT
>TRBJ1-6|.|TRBV7-8|TRBD1
CASSRGTGVISPLHF
TGTGCCAGCAGCAGGGGGACAGGGGTGATCTCACCCCTCCACTTT
>TRBJ2-6|.|TRBV5-1|TRBD1
CASQPLGQGVSGANVLTF
TGCGCCAGCCAACCGCTGGGACAGGGAGTGTCTGGGGCCAACGTCCTGACTTTC
>TRBJ1-4|.|TRBV5-4|.
CASSLSTVRNEKLFF
TGTGCCAGCAGCTTGTCTACAGTCCGTAATGAAAAACTGTTTTTT
>TRBJ1-2|.|TRBV19|TRBD1
CASSIQGAWYGYTF
TGTGCCAGTAGTATTCAGGGGGCTTGGTATGGCTACACCTTC
>TRBJ1-6|.|TRBV4-1|TRBD1
CASSQDGGGGFSPLHF
TGCGCCAGCAGCCAAGATGGGGGAGGGGGCTTTTCACCCCTCCACTTT
>TRBJ2-7|.|TRBV3-1/TRBV3-2|.
CASSLGLYEQYF
TGTGCCAGCAGCCTCGGACTTTACGAGCAGTACTTC
>TRBJ1-1|.|TRBV5-1|.
CASSLRPGFEAFF
TGCGCCAGCAGCTTGCGGCCAGGGTTTGAAGCTTTCTTT
>TRBJ1-5|.|TRBV18|.
CASSPGLGEPQHF
TGTGCCAGCTCACCGGGGTTGGGTGAGCCCCAGCATTTT
>TRBJ1-3|.|TRBV2|.
CASRVMGGSGNTIYF
TGTGCCAGCAGAGTCATGGGAGGCTCTGGAAACACCATATATTTT
>TRBJ2-3|.|TRBV11-2|.
CASSLGVALADTQYF
TGTGCCAGCAGCTTAGGGGTAGCACTGGCAGATACGCAGTATTTT
>TRBJ1-5|.|TRBV19|.
CASSTPGHSNQPQHF
TGTGCCAGTAGTACCCCCGGACACAGCAATCAGCCCCAGCATTTT